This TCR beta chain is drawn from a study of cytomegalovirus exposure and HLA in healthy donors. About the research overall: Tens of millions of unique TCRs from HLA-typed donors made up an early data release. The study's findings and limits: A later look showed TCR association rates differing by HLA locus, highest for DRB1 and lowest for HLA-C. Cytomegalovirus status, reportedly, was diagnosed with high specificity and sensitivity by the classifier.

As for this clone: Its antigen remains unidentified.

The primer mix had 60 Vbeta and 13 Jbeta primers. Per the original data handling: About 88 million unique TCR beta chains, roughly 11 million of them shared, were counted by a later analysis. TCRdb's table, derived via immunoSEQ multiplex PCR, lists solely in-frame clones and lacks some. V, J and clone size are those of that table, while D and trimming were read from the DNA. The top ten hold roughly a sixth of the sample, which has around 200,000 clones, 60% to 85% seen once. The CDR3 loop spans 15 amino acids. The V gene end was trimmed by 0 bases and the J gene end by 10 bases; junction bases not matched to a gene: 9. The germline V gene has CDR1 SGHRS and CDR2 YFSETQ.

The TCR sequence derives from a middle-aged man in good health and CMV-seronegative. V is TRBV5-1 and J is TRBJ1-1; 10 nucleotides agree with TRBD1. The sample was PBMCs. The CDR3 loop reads CASSLEGQGVWAAFF. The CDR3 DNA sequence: TGCGCCAGCAGCTTGGAAGGACAGGGGGTCTGGGCAGCTTTCTTT.